The rows below give T cell receptor beta chains drawn from one sample of a study of CD8 T cells in ankylosing spondylitis. TCRdb processed the 5' RACE reads anew with MiXCR; each CDR3 protein has one entry. The sample shows 8,500 to 10,000 distinct CDR3 sequences, 5% to 6.5% of them seen only once. Input material: blood, either unsorted or a sorted T cell fraction (not recorded which). The receptors here all came from a female donor with ankylosing spondylitis or in good health (not recorded which). CDR3s include the opening cysteine and the closing phenylalanine or tryptophan. A D gene is named only where the DNA matches it firmly. Only part of the rows carry a size: once, few, many, or a class if the clone is expanded.

TRBD2	TRBJ2-3	many	TRBV9	TGTGCCAGCAGCGCCGGGACTAGCCTTAACACAGATACGCAGTATTTT	CASSAGTSLNTDTQYF
TRBD2	TRBJ2-7	many	TRBV9	TGTGCCAGCAGCGCAGTAGCGGGAGGTTACTACGAGCAGTACTTC	CASSAVAGGYYEQYF
NA	TRBJ1-2	medium-sized	TRBV9	TGTGCCAGCAGCCCCGGGGATGGAGCTAACTATGGCTACACCTTC	CASSPGDGANYGYTF
TRBD1	TRBJ1-1	medium-sized	TRBV9	TGTGCCAGCAGCGTAGATCGGGACAGGGGGAACACTGAAGCTTTCTTT	CASSVDRDRGNTEAFF
TRBD2	TRBJ2-2	few	TRBV9	TGTGCCAGCAGCGGGAGCGGGGGGAACACCGGGGAGCTGTTTTTT	CASSGSGGNTGELFF
NA	TRBJ2-2	NA	TRBV9	TGTGCCAGCAGCGTATGGCAGGGAATAACCGGGGAGCTGTTTTTT	CASSVWQGITGELFF
NA	TRBJ2-1	many	TRBV9	TGTGCCAGCAGCGTAGAAGGAGCGGTCAATGAGCAGTTCTTC	CASSVEGAVNEQFF
NA	TRBJ2-3	NA	TRBV9	TGTGCCAGCAGCGTAGGTGGGGCCCCCACAGATACGCAGTATTTT	CASSVGGAPTDTQYF
NA	TRBJ2-7	many	TRBV9	TGTGCCAGCAGCGTAGGTATAGGACAGAGGTACGAGCAGTACTTC	CASSVGIGQRYEQYF
NA	TRBJ2-7	many	TRBV9	TGTGCCAGCAGCGTAGGGCGAGGGCCCCGGAACGAGCAGTACTTC	CASSVGRGPRNEQYF
TRBD1	TRBJ1-2	many	TRBV9	TGTGCCAGCAGCGTCGGGACAGGGGATGGCTACACCTTC	CASSVGTGDGYTF
NA	TRBJ2-3	many	TRBV9	TGTGCCAGCAGCGAGCAGGTACGGGGGACAGATACGCAGTATTTT	CASSEQVRGTDTQYF
TRBD2	TRBJ2-1	medium-sized	TRBV9	TGTGCCAGCAGCGTAGCGGGAGGGCCTCTCAATGAGCAGTTCTTC	CASSVAGGPLNEQFF
NA	TRBJ1-3	many	TRBV9	TGTGCCAGCAGCGTAGACCCGTCCTCTGGAAACACCATATATTTT	CASSVDPSSGNTIYF
NA	TRBJ2-3	many	TRBV9	TGTGCCAGCAGCGTAGTACCTCTCGGCCAAAATACGCAGTATTTT	CASSVVPLGQNTQYF
NA	TRBJ2-2	many	TRBV9	TGTGCCAGCAGCTACACCGGGGAGCTGTTTTTT	CASSYTGELFF
NA	TRBJ1-1	medium-sized	TRBV9	TGTGCCAGCAGCGCGGAAGAGTGGGCGAACACTGAAGCTTTCTTT	CASSAEEWANTEAFF
NA	TRBJ2-2	many	TRBV9	TGTGCCAGCAGCGACCGTAGAGGACTTGAGAACACCGGGGAGCTGTTTTTT	CASSDRRGLENTGELFF
TRBD1	TRBJ2-1	many	TRBV9	TGTGCCAGCAGCGTACAGGGGGTGGAGTACAATGAGCAGTTCTTC	CASSVQGVEYNEQFF
NA	TRBJ2-7	many	TRBV9	TGTGCCAGCAGCGTAGCCGGGGACTCCCTCTACGAGCAGTACTTC	CASSVAGDSLYEQYF